The 14 T cell receptor beta chains below all came from one sample that was sequenced in a study of early T cells in non-severe SARS-CoV-2 infection. TCRdb processed the 5' RACE reads anew with MiXCR; each CDR3 protein has one entry. The sample lists nearly 30,000 distinct CDR3 sequences, roughly 5% occurring once. Sequencing was done on a sample of whole blood. The receptors originated from an adult who was a healthcare worker with PCR-confirmed SARS-CoV-2 infection or an uninfected control (not recorded which).

In its sample, this clonotype was seen many times. The chain combines TRBV5-1 with TRBJ1-1; D not resolved. The CDR3 consists of 12 residues. V dropped 0 bases and J dropped 8 bases, with 8 bases sitting between them. Germline CDR1 SGHRS, CDR2 YFSETQ. The CDR3 DNA reads as TGCGCCAGCAGCTTGGGGACGGTCGAAGCTTTCTTT. Protein: CASSLGTVEAFF.

A few counts support this clonotype. The chain is built from TRBV5-1 and TRBJ2-2; 7 bases match TRBD1. This CDR3 is 14 amino acids long. CDR1 and CDR2 (germline): SGHRS, YFSETQ. V lost 3 bases to trimming and J lost 5 bases; unmatched junction nucleotides: 4. As DNA, the CDR3 is TGCGCCAGCAGCTCCGCGACAGGGACCGGGGAGCTGTTTTTT. Amino acids: CASSSATGTGELFF.

This clonotype showed up many times. The genes are TRBV10-3 and TRBJ2-5, with D maybe TRBD1 (6 bases). The CDR3 length is 15 residues. V was clipped by 7 bases and J by 4 bases, with 19 bases between them. Germline CDR1 and CDR2: ENHRY and SYGVKD. The CDR3 sequence is CAIMGSTGKGETQYF. In DNA, the CDR3 is TGTGCCATCATGGGAAGTACAGGGAAAGGAGAGACCCAGTACTTC.

This chain connects TRBV7-6 to TRBJ1-1; no clear D. The CDR3 spans 15 residues. Looked up from germline, CDR1 is SGHVS and CDR2 is FNYEAQ. V was trimmed by 5 bases and J by 4 bases, leaving 17 bases between them. CDR3 sequence: CASSATVGLGTEAFF. CDR3 DNA sequence: TGTGCCAGCAGCGCAACCGTGGGTTTGGGCACTGAAGCTTTCTTT.

The chain has TRBV25-1 and TRBJ2-6; D gene unclear. V lost 7 bases, J lost 0 bases, and 7 bases lay in between. CDR1 is MGHDK and CDR2 is SYGVNS in the germline V gene. This CDR3 contains 14 residues. CDR3 amino acids: CASKQSSGANVLTF. The DNA for the CDR3 is TGTGCCAGCAAACAGAGCTCTGGGGCCAACGTCCTGACTTTC.

This clonotype was seen only a few times. The J gene is TRBJ2-5, the V gene TRBV11-2, with 10 positions matching TRBD2. The V segment lost 5 bases and the J segment 5 bases; nucleotides outside the gene matches: 5. CDR3 size: 14 residues. Germline-derived CDR1 and CDR2 are SGHAT and FQNNGV. Here the CDR3 reads CASSGKREGETQYF. CDR3 DNA: TGTGCCAGCAGCGGAAAGCGGGAGGGGGAGACCCAGTACTTC.

This clonotype was counted many times. The chain combines TRBV5-1 with TRBJ2-6; D is ambiguous. The CDR3 covers 14 residues. Germline CDR1 and CDR2: SGHRS and YFSETQ. V gave up 5 bases and J gave up 0 bases, with 6 bases separating them. The DNA for the CDR3 is TGCGCCAGCAGTTCCGTCTCTGGGGCCAACGTCCTGACTTTC. Its translation is CASSSVSGANVLTF.

The sample holds many counts of this clonotype. This rearrangement joins TRBV6-2 or TRBV6-3 to TRBJ2-2, with D possibly TRBD2 on 5 matching bases. The CDR3 consists of 14 residues. Trimming stripped 1 base from V and 5 bases from J, with 8 bases between. The germline V gene encodes CDR1 MNHEY and CDR2 SVGEGT. The chain's CDR3 is CASSYFRETGELFF. The CDR3 nucleotides read TGTGCCAGCAGTTACTTCCGGGAAACCGGGGAGCTGTTTTTT.

The chain couples TRBV2 to TRBJ1-1, with D possibly matching TRBD1 (5 bases). V lost 8 bases to trimming and J lost 4 bases, with 20 bases between them. CDR1 and CDR2 (germline): SNHLY, FYNNEI. The CDR3 extends over 15 amino acids. The CDR3 sequence is CASRVGYWGGTEAFF. The CDR3 nucleotides are TGTGCCAGCCGAGTTGGCTATTGGGGGGGCACTGAAGCTTTCTTT. The full variable domain, in which reference TRBV2 and TRBJ1-1 provide the parts outside the CDR3, is EPEVTQTPSHQVTQMGQEVILRCVPISNHLYFYWYRQILGQKVEFLVSFYNNEISEKSEIFDDQFSVERPDGSNFTLKIRSTKLEDSAMYFCASRVGYWGGTEAFFGQGTRLTVV.

CDR3: CASSQVGMNTEAFF. The CDR3 nucleotides are TGCGCCAGCAGTCAAGTCGGAATGAACACTGAAGCTTTCTTT. The chain uses TRBV23-1 and TRBJ1-1, with D hard to call. TRBV23-1 qualifies as an ORF whose function is uncertain. CDR3 length equals 14 residues. Trimming left V 2 bases short and J 0 bases short, with 7 bases between.

This clonotype was detected many times. This chain connects TRBV30 to TRBJ2-1, with a possible D match to TRBD1 (6 bases). The V gene lost 5 bases and the J gene lost 0 bases, with 11 bases spanning the gap. Germline V gene data show CDR1 as GTSNPN and CDR2 as SVGIG (reference sequence). The CDR3 is made up of 14 amino acids. For the CDR3, the DNA is TGTGCCTGGGTACAGGACAGCTCCTACAATGAGCAGTTCTTC. It specifies CAWVQDSSYNEQFF.

This clonotype was picked up many times. J is TRBJ2-4 and V is TRBV2; 7 bases are a match to TRBD1. The CDR3 is made up of 15 amino acids. Germline V gives CDR1 SNHLY, CDR2 FYNNEI. Unmatched junction bases numbered 6, after V lost 4 bases and J lost 3 bases. CDR3 nucleotide sequence: TGTGCCAGCAGTGGAAAGGGGGCTGACAAAAACATTCAGTACTTC. It specifies CASSGKGADKNIQYF. Full variable domain (remainder filled in from reference TRBV2 and TRBJ2-4): EPEVTQTPSHQVTQMGQEVILRCVPISNHLYFYWYRQILGQKVEFLVSFYNNEISEKSEIFDDQFSVERPDGSNFTLKIRSTKLEDSAMYFCASSGKGADKNIQYFGAGTRLSVL.

Many counts were recorded for this clonotype. The V and J genes are TRBV18 and TRBJ2-3; 8 bases fit TRBD1. Germline CDR1 and CDR2: KGHSH and LQKENI. This CDR3 spans 15 amino acids. Trimming cost V 6 bases and J 4 bases; bases outside gene matches: 9. The CDR3 loop reads CASSSIDRGADTQYF. CDR3 nucleotides: TGTGCCAGCTCGTCGATTGACAGGGGCGCAGATACGCAGTATTTT.

There are a few counts of this clonotype. The rearrangement joins TRBV5-1 to TRBJ1-1; D remains unclear. Germline V gives CDR1 SGHRS, CDR2 YFSETQ. Trimming pared 0 bases from V and 3 bases from J, leaving 6 bases between. The length of the CDR3 is 13 residues. This CDR3 reads CASSLASDTEAFF. CDR3 nucleotides: TGCGCCAGCAGCTTGGCATCTGACACTGAAGCTTTCTTT.